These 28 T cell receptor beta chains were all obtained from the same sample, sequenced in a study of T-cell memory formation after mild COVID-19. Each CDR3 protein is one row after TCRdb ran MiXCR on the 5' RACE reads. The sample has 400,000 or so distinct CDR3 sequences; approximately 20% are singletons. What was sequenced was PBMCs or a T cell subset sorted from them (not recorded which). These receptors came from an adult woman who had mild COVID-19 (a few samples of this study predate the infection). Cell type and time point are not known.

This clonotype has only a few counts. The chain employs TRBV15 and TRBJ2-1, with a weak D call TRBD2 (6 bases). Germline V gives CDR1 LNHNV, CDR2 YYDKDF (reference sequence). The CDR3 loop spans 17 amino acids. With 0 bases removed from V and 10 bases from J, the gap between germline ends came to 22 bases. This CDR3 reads CATSRDQLGTLQKEQFF. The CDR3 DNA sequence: TGTGCCACCAGCAGAGATCAGTTAGGGACTCTTCAAAAGGAGCAGTTCTTC.

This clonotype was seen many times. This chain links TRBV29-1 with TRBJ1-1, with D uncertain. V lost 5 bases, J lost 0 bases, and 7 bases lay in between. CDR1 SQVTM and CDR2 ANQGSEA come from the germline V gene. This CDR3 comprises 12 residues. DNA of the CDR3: TGCAGCGTTCCAGCTTTGAACACTGAAGCTTTCTTT. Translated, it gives CSVPALNTEAFF.

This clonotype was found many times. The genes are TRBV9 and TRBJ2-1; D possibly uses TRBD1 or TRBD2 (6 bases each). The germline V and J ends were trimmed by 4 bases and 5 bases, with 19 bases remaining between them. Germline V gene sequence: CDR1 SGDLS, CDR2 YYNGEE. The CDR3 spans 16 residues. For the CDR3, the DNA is TGTGCCAGCAGCCCCCGAGTGGGGGGCTTCAACAATGAGCAGTTCTTC. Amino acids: CASSPRVGGFNNEQFF.

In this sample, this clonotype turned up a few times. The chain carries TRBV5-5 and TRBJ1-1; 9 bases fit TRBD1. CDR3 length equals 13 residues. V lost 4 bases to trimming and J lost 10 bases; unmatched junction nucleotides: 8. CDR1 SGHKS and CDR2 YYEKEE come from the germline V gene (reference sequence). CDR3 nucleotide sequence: TGTGCCAGCAGCCTTGGACAGGGGAAGGGAGCTTTCTTT. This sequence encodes CASSLGQGKGAFF.

CDR3 DNA sequence: TGTGCCAGCTCACCTCACCCCCGGGCGGAAGATACGCAGTATTTT. As protein: CASSPHPRAEDTQYF. V gene TRBV18 combines with J gene TRBJ2-3; no definite D call. The CDR3 is 15 amino acids. CDR1 and CDR2 (germline): KGHSH, LQKENI. V was trimmed by 3 bases and J by 5 bases, leaving 15 bases between them. Together with reference TRBV18 and TRBJ2-3, the CDR3 gives the full variable domain: NAGVMQNPRHLVRRRGQEARLRCSPMKGHSHVYWYRQLPEEGLKFMVYLQKENIIDESGMPKERFSAEFPKEGPSILRIQQVVRGDSAAYFCASSPHPRAEDTQYFGPGTRLTVL.

The CDR3 region has the DNA TGTGCCATCAGTGAGTCAAAGGGGAACAGCAATCAGCCCCAGCATTTT. This encodes CAISESKGNSNQPQHF. This sequence joins TRBV10-3 and TRBJ1-5, with D perhaps matching TRBD1 (5 bases). Germline V lookup: CDR1 ENHRY, CDR2 SYGVKD. The V end was cut by 0 bases, the J end by 1 base, with 10 bases between. The CDR3 runs to 16 residues.

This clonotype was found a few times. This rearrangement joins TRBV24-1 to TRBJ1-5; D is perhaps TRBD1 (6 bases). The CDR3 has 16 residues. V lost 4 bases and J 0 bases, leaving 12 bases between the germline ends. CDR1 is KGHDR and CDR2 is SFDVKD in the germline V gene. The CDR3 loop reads CATSDSTGYSNQPQHF. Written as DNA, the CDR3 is TGTGCCACCAGTGACTCGACAGGTTATAGCAATCAGCCCCAGCATTTT.

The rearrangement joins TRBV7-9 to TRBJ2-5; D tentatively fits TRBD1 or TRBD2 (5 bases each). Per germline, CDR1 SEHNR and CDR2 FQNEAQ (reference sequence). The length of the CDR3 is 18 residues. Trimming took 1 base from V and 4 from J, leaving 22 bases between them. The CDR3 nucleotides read TGTGCCAGCAGCTTAGAGGGACGGCCAGGGATTGAGGGAGAGACCCAGTACTTC. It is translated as CASSLEGRPGIEGETQYF.

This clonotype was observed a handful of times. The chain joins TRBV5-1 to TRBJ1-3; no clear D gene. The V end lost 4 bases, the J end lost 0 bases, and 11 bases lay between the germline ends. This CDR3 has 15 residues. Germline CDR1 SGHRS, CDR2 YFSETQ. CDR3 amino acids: CASSRESSSGNTIYF. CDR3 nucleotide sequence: TGCGCCAGCAGCCGGGAGTCTTCCTCTGGAAACACCATATATTTT.

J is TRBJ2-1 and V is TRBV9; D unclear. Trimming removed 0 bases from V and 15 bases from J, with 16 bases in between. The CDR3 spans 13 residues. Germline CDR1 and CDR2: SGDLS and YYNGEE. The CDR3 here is CASSVGSQPRPFF. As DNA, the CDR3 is TGTGCCAGCAGCGTAGGATCCCAGCCGCGACCGTTCTTC.

CDR3 protein: CASSEGPGTSGRWGNEQFF. The CDR3 nucleotides read TGCGCCAGCAGTGAGGGTCCCGGGACTAGCGGGAGGTGGGGCAATGAGCAGTTCTTC. V and J are TRBV10-2 and TRBJ2-1, with TRBD2 matching over 15 bases. Germline V gene lookup returns CDR1 WSHSY and CDR2 SAAADI. There are 19 residues in the CDR3. The V segment lost 2 bases and the J segment 6 bases; nucleotides outside the gene matches: 11.

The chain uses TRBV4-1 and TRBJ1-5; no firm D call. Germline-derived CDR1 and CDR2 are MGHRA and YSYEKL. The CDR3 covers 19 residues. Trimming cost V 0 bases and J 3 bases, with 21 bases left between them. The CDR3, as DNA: TGCGCCAGCAGCCAAGATATATTAGGCAGGCAAGCCTTCAATCAGCCCCAGCATTTT. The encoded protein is CASSQDILGRQAFNQPQHF.

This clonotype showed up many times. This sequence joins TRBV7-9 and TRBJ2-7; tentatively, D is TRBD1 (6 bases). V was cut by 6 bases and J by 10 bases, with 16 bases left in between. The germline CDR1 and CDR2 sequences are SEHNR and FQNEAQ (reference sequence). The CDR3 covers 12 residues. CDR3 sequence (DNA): TGTGCCAGCAGACGAGCCGGGACACCCCAGTACTTC. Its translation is CASRRAGTPQYF.

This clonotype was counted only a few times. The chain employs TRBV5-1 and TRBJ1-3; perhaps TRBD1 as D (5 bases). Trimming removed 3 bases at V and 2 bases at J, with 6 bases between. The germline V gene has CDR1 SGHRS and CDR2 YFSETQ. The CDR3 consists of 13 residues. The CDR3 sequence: CASSSGTGNTIYF. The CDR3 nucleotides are TGCGCCAGCAGCTCAGGGACTGGAAACACCATATATTTT.

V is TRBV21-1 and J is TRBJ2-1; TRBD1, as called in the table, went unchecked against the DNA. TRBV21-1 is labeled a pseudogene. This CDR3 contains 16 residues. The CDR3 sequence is CASILYRATSYNEQFF. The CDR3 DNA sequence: TGTGCCAGCATACTATACAGGGCGACCTCCTACAATGAGCAGTTCTTC.

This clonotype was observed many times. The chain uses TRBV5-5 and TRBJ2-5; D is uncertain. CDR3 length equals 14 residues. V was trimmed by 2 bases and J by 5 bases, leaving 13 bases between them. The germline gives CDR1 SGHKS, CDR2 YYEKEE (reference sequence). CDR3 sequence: CASSFGRPLETQYF. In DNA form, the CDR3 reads TGTGCCAGCAGCTTCGGTAGGCCCTTGGAGACCCAGTACTTC.

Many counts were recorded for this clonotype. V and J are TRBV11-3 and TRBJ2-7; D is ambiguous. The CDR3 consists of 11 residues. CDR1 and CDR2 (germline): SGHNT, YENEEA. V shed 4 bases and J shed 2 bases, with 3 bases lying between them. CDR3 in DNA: TGTGCCAGCAGCTACACCTACGAGCAGTACTTC. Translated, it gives CASSYTYEQYF.

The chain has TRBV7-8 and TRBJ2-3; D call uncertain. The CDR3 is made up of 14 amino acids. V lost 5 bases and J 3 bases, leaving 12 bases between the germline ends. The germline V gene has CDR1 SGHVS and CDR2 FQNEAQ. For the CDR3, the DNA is TGTGCCAGCAGCCACACAGCTCGTACAGATACGCAGTATTTT. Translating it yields CASSHTARTDTQYF. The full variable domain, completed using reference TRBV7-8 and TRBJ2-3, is GAGVSQSPRYKVAKRGQDVALRCDPISGHVSLFWYQQALGQGPEFLTYFQNEAQLDKSGLPSDRFFAERPEGSVSTLKIQRTQQEDSAVYLCASSHTARTDTQYFGPGTRLTVL.

As DNA, the CDR3 is TGTGCCAGCAGTTTGGGGACTAGCGGGAGCTTGAGCACCGGGGAGCTGTTTTTT. Amino acid sequence: CASSLGTSGSLSTGELFF. This sequence joins TRBV12-3 or TRBV12-4 and TRBJ2-2; TRBD2 matches at 14 bases. The V and J ends lost 3 bases and 4 bases, in that order; junction bases with no gene match: 7. The length of the CDR3 is 18 residues.

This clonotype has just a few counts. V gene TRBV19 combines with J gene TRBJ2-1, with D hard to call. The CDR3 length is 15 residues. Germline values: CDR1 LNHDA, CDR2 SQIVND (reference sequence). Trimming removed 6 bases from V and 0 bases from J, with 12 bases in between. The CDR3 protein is CASSFSVSSYNEQFF. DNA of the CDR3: TGTGCCAGTAGCTTCTCGGTTTCCTCCTACAATGAGCAGTTCTTC.

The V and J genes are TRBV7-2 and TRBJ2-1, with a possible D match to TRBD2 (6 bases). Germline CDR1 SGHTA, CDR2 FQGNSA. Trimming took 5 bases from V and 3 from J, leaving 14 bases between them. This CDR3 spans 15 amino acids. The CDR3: CASSRGMTFYNEQFF. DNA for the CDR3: TGTGCCAGCAGCCGCGGGATGACCTTCTACAATGAGCAGTTCTTC. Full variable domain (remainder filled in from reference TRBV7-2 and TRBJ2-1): GAGVSQSPSNKVTEKGKDVELRCDPISGHTALYWYRQSLGQGLEFLIYFQGNSAPDKSGLPSDRFSAERTGGSVSTLTIQRTQQEDSAVYLCASSRGMTFYNEQFFGPGTRLTVL.

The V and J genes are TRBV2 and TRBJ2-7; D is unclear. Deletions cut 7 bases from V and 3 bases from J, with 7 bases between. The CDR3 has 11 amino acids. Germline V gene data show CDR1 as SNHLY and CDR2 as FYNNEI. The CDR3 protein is CASKVSYEQYF. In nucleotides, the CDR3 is TGTGCCAGCAAGGTCAGCTACGAGCAGTACTTC.

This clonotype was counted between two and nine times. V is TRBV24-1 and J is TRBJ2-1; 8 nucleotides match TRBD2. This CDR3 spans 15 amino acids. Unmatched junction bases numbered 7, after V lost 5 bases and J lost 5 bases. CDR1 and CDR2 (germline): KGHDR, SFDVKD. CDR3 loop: CATSVHGGENNEQFF. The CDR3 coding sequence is TGTGCCACCAGTGTACACGGGGGGGAAAACAATGAGCAGTTCTTC.

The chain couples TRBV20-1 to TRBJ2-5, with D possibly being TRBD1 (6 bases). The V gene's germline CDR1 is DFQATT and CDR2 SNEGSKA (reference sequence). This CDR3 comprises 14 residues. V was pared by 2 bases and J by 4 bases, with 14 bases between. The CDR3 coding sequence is TGCAGTGCTAGACCCACAGGGAGAGGAGAGACCCAGTACTTC. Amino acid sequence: CSARPTGRGETQYF.

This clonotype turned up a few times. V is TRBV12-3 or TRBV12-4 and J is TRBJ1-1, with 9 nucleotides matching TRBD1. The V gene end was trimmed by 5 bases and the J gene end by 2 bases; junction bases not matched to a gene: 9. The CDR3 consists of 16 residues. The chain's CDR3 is CASSPIPGQGNTEAFF. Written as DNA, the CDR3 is TGTGCCAGCAGTCCTATTCCGGGACAGGGTAACACTGAAGCTTTCTTT.

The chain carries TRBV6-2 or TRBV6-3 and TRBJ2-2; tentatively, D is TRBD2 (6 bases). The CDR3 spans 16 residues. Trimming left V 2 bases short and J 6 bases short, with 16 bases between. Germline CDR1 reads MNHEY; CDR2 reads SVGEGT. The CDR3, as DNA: TGTGCCAGCAGTTACGCTATCGGAGGGCCTGCCGGGGAGCTGTTTTTT. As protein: CASSYAIGGPAGELFF.

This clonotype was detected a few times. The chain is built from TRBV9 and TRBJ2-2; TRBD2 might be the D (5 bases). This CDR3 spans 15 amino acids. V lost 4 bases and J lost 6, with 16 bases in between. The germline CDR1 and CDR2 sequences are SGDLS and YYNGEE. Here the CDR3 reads CASSLAGVEAGELFF. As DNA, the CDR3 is TGTGCCAGCAGCCTCGCCGGGGTAGAGGCCGGGGAGCTGTTTTTT.

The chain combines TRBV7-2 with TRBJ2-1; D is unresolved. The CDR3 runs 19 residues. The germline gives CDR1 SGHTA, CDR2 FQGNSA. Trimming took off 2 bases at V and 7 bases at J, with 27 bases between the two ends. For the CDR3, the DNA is TGTGCCAGCAGCTTATTCCGGGCGGCTAGGACCCTTCCCGGGAATGAGCAGTTCTTC. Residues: CASSLFRAARTLPGNEQFF.